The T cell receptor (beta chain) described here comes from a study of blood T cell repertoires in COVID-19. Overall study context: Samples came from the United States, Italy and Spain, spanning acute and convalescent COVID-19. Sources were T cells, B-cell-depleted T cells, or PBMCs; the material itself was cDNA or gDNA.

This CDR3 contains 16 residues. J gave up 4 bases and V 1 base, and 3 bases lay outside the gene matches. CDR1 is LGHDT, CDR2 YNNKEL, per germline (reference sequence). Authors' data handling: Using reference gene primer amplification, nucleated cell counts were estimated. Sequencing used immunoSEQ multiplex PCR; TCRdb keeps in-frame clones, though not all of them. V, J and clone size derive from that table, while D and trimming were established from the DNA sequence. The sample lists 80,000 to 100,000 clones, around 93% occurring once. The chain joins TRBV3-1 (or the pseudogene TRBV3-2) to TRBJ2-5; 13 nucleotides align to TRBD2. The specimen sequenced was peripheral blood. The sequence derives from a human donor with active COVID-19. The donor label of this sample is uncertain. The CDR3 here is CASSQVTSGGGETQYF. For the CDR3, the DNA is TGTGCCAGCAGCCAAGTCACTAGCGGGGGGGGAGAGACCCAGTACTTC.